This TCR beta chain was retrieved from a study of T cells after yellow fever vaccination. This clonotype came up many times. The CDR3 is 13 amino acids. CDR1 and CDR2 (germline): SGHDT, YYEEEE. V lost 4 bases to trimming and J lost 7 bases; unmatched junction nucleotides: 5. They built TCR cDNA with 5'RACE template switching, a step that put in a universal primer site and UMIs. TCRdb re-derived calls from the 5' RACE reads in MiXCR, one entry per CDR3 protein. Altogether some 32,000 distinct CDR3 sequences are present, about 6.3% being singletons, with the ten largest covering less than 25%. Study-wide results and limits: Detection of almost all vaccine-responding clonotypes in sorted memory subsets failed on day 0. One caveat is that FACS-sorted repertoires could contain abundant clonotypes contaminating from the bulk population.

The receptor was isolated from a man between 18 and 29 years old who received the YFV17D yellow fever vaccine. V is TRBV5-6 and J is TRBJ2-4; TRBD1 matches 7 bases. Sequencing used PBMCs, either bulk or a sorted T-cell subset (CD4+, CD8+, memory, or dextramer-sorted; not recorded which), obtained on the day of the first yellow fever vaccination. The CDR3 protein is CASSLDRANIQYF. The CDR3 coding sequence is TGTGCCAGCAGCCTAGACAGGGCGAACATTCAGTACTTC.